Below are 12 T cell receptor beta chains sequenced from a single sample in a study of blood T cell repertoires in COVID-19. The assay was immunoSEQ multiplex PCR, and TCRdb's table has in-frame clones only and misses some. The sample records about 370,000 clones, over 75% being singletons. Sample: PBMCs or T cells enriched from blood (not recorded which). Every receptor here comes from a man between 18 and 35 years old who had recovered from COVID-19.

The V call is TRBV7-3, the J call TRBJ2-7, with a weak D call TRBD1 (5 bases). This CDR3 comprises 13 residues. V shed 5 bases and J shed 0 bases, with 8 bases lying between them. Germline CDR1 SGHTA, CDR2 FQGTGA. The CDR3 loop is CASSPDNSYEQYF. As DNA, the CDR3 is TGTGCCAGCAGCCCGGACAACTCCTACGAGCAGTACTTC. Drawing the rest from reference TRBV7-3 and TRBJ2-7, the complete variable domain is GAGVSQTPSNKVTEKGKYVELRCDPISGHTALYWYRQSLGQGPEFLIYFQGTGAADDSGLPNDRFFAVRPEGSVSTLKIQRTERGDSAVYLCASSPDNSYEQYFGPGTRLTVT.

Only one count was recorded for this clone. The chain links TRBV2 to TRBJ1-5; D is possibly TRBD1 (5 bases). CDR1 is SNHLY, CDR2 FYNNEI, per germline. This CDR3 is 15 amino acids long. Trimming removed 6 bases at V and 0 bases at J, with 12 bases between. This CDR3 is CASRSTDTSNQPQHF. In nucleotides, the CDR3 is TGTGCCAGCAGATCGACAGATACTAGCAATCAGCCCCAGCATTTT.

The V and J genes are TRBV2 and TRBJ2-1, with D perhaps matching TRBD2 (6 bases). Looked up from germline, CDR1 is SNHLY and CDR2 is FYNNEI. Trimming took off 7 bases at V and 3 bases at J, with 19 bases between the two ends. CDR3 length: 16 amino acids. The CDR3 loop is CASKAAGQQYYNEQFF. Written as DNA, the CDR3 is TGTGCCAGCAAAGCGGCGGGGCAACAATACTACAATGAGCAGTTCTTC.

CDR3 nucleotide sequence: TGTGCCAGCAGCCCCCGGACAGCTCCTGATGGCTACACCTTC. It yields the protein CASSPRTAPDGYTF. The V and J genes are TRBV9 and TRBJ1-2; D possibly corresponds to TRBD1 (6 bases). Germline V CDR1 and CDR2: SGDLS, YYNGEE. The CDR3 consists of 14 residues. The V end was cut by 4 bases, the J end by 6 bases, with 16 bases between.

As for this clone: Being one base from a much bigger clone, this may be a read error. The chain has TRBV5-8 and TRBJ1-2, with 7 bases fitting TRBD1. The CDR3 spans 16 residues. The J segment lost 8 bases and the V segment lost 0 bases, leaving 13 bases of the junction unmatched. From germline, CDR1 is SGHTS and CDR2 YDEGEE. The CDR3 coding sequence is TGTGCCAGCAGCTTGGTTCCAGGGGGGACCGGCGGGGGCTACACCTTC. It translates to CASSLVPGGTGGGYTF.

This clone was seen a single time. J is TRBJ1-5 and V is TRBV7-8; D is unresolved. Per germline, CDR1 SGHVS and CDR2 FQNEAQ. Trimming cost V 3 bases and J 1 base, with 10 bases left between them. The CDR3 sequence is 15 residues long. In nucleotides, the CDR3 is TGTGCCAGCAGCTTTTCTTCCCAGAGCAATCAGCCCCAGCATTTT. This codes for CASSFSSQSNQPQHF.

The genes are TRBV7-9 and TRBJ1-1; D remains unclear. The germline gives CDR1 SEHNR, CDR2 FQNEAQ (reference sequence). Trimming stripped 11 bases from V and 1 base from J, with 8 bases between. The CDR3 extends over 11 amino acids. This CDR3 is CAYGENTEAFF. The CDR3 region has the DNA TGTGCCTACGGGGAGAACACTGAAGCTTTCTTT.

V is TRBV2 and J is TRBJ2-5; D is unclear. V lost 7 bases and J 5 bases, leaving 14 bases between the germline ends. Germline V gene lookup returns CDR1 SNHLY and CDR2 FYNNEI. This CDR3 has 13 residues. CDR3 in DNA: TGTGCCAGCAACCTGACCCCCAGGGAGACCCAGTACTTC. Its translation: CASNLTPRETQYF.

The V gene is TRBV19, the J gene TRBJ1-2; 9 nucleotides agree with TRBD1. J was trimmed by 4 bases and V by 10 bases; bases with no gene match: 13. This CDR3 has 15 amino acids. Germline V CDR1 and CDR2: LNHDA, SQIVND (reference sequence). The CDR3: CATVPGQGSVYGYTF. CDR3 sequence (DNA): TGTGCCACTGTCCCGGGACAGGGATCAGTCTATGGCTACACCTTC. The entire variable domain, with the rest obtained from reference TRBV19 and TRBJ1-2, is as follows: DGGITQSPKYLFRKEGQNVTLSCEQNLNHDAMYWYRQDPGQGLRLIYYSQIVNDFQKGDIAEGYSVSREKKESFPLTVTSAQKNPTAFYLCATVPGQGSVYGYTFGSGTRLTVV.

The chain couples TRBV4-3 to TRBJ1-3; D unclear. In germline, CDR1 is LGHNA, CDR2 YSLEER. Trimming removed 0 bases at V and 0 bases at J, with 15 bases between. The CDR3 contains 18 residues. The CDR3 DNA sequence: TGCGCCAGCAGCCAAGATTACATGGGCCGCCTCTCTGGAAACACCATATATTTT. Its translation is CASSQDYMGRLSGNTIYF.

The rearrangement links TRBV4-1 to TRBJ2-5; D remains ambiguous. This CDR3 spans 14 amino acids. Germline V gene data show CDR1 as MGHRA and CDR2 as YSYEKL. Trimming removed 0 bases at V and 4 bases at J, with 9 bases between. This chain's CDR3 is CASSQEVRVETQYF. The CDR3 nucleotides read TGCGCCAGCAGCCAAGAGGTTAGAGTAGAGACCCAGTACTTC.

The chain has TRBV6-5 and TRBJ2-7, with 8 bases fitting TRBD2. Germline V lookup: CDR1 MNHEY, CDR2 SVGAGI. The CDR3 is 15 amino acids. V lost 5 bases, J lost 3 bases, and 9 bases stayed unmatched. DNA for the CDR3: TGTGCCAGCAGTCCCCCGGGGGGGCTAATCTACGAGCAGTACTTC. Its translation is CASSPPGGLIYEQYF.